A selection of T cell receptor beta chains follows, all from one sample in a study of OX40 agonist ivuxolimab in advanced cancers. The protocol was immunoSEQ multiplex PCR, while the TCRdb copy is restricted to in-frame clones and leaves out a portion. The sample has 75,000 to 100,000 clones, 90% to 95% seen once. The specimen comprised CD4+ or CD8+ T cells sorted from blood, sampled in a trial of the OX40 agonist ivuxolimab. All receptors come from an adult with an advanced solid tumor such as melanoma, head and neck, liver or kidney cancer. Both conserved end residues are part of each CDR3. The D gene is left open where the match is weak. Size is omitted from some rows. Given values are once, few, many or a class for expanded clones.

size	J	V	D	CDR3	DNA
few	TRBJ1-1	TRBV9	TRBD1	CASSVETGGTEAFF	TGTGCCAGCAGCGTAGAAACAGGGGGCACTGAAGCTTTCTTT
.	TRBJ2-7	TRBV29-1	TRBD2	CSVGQTGLAGVHYEQYF	TGCAGCGTGGGCCAAACAGGGCTAGCGGGAGTACACTACGAGCAGTACTTC
few	TRBJ2-2	TRBV5-1	.	CASSLSGNTGELFF	TGCGCCAGCAGCTTGAGCGGGAACACCGGGGAGCTGTTTTTT
.	TRBJ2-7	TRBV21-1	.	CASQVGTGGSYEQYF	TGTGCCAGCCAGGTCGGGACAGGGGGCTCCTACGAGCAGTACTTC
once	TRBJ2-5	TRBV6-6	.	CASSPSASETQYF	TGTGCCAGCAGTCCTAGCGCCTCCGAGACCCAGTACTTC
.	TRBJ2-7	TRBV27	TRBD2	CASRIPGRGEQYF	TGTGCCAGCAGAATCCCAGGGAGGGGCGAGCAGTACTTC
.	TRBJ2-7	TRBV11-2	TRBD2	CASSLLWTSGRNEQYF	TGTGCCAGCAGCTTATTATGGACTAGCGGGAGGAACGAGCAGTACTTC
.	TRBJ2-7	TRBV6-5	.	CASKGVLYEQYF	TGTGCCAGCAAGGGGGTCCTCTACGAGCAGTACTTC
.	TRBJ1-5	TRBV19	.	CASSTTDQPQHF	TGTGCCAGTAGTACGACAGATCAGCCCCAGCATTTT
.	TRBJ2-1	TRBV30	TRBD2	CAWSVLIAGAGYNEQFF	TGTGCCTGGAGTGTACTCATAGCGGGAGCGGGCTACAATGAGCAGTTCTTC
.	TRBJ1-2	TRBV5-4	.	CASSLAGRGEVYGYTF	TGTGCCAGCAGCTTGGCGGGCAGGGGAGAAGTTTATGGCTACACCTTC